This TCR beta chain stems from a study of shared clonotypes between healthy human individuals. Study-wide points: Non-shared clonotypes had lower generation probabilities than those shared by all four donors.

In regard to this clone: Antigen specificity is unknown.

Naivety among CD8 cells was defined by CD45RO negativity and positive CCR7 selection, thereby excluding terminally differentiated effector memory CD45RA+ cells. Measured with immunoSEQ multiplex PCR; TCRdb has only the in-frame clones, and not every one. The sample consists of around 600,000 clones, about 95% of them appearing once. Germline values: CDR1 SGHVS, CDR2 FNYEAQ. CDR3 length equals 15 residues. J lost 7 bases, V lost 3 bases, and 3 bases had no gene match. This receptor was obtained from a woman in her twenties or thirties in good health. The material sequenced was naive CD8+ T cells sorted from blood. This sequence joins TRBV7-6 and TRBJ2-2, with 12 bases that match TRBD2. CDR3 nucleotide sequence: TGTGCCAGCAGCTTGACTAGCGGGAGCAGCGGGGAGCTGTTTTTT. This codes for CASSLTSGSSGELFF. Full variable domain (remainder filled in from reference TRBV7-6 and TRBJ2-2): GAGVSQSPRYKVTKRGQDVALRCDPISGHVSLYWYRQALGQGPEFLTYFNYEAQQDKSGLPNDRFSAERPEGSISTLTIQRTEQRDSAMYRCASSLTSGSSGELFFGEGSRLTVL.